The TCR beta chain under discussion was sequenced for a study of T cells expressing NK-cell markers. A note on this clonotype: The antigen is unknown.

Study-level findings and limits: Of the CD8+ T cells in over five donors, roughly 1.0-7.5% belonged to dominant NKG2C+ clonotypes.

Germline V lookup: CDR1 SQVTM, CDR2 ANQGSEA. The CDR3 covers 13 residues. The cDNA for TCR beta came from 5'RACE template switching with UMIs. With the 5' RACE reads reprocessed, TCRdb shows one record per CDR3 protein and no DNA. This sample contains about 460,000 distinct CDR3 sequences. The clonotype was recovered from a woman aged 50 to 65 in good health. The material sequenced was blood T cells: a sorted CD56 or NKG2C T cell subset, CD4+ or CD8+ T cells, or bulk PBMC T cells (not recorded which). The chain joins TRBV29-1 to TRBJ1-2; TCRdb's assignment of TRBD1 cannot be checked, as there is no DNA. The CDR3 protein is CSVIGQGNIGYTF. Based on the CDR3 plus reference TRBV29-1 and TRBJ1-2, the full variable domain is SAVISQKPSRDICQRGTSLTIQCQVDSQVTMMFWYRQQPGQSLTLIATANQGSEATYESGFVIDKFPISRPNLTFSTLTVSNMSPEDSSIYLCSVIGQGNIGYTFGSGTRLTVV.